The clone carrying this TCR beta chain was found once. The antigen is unknown. This record comes from a study of shared clonotypes between healthy human individuals. For the study at large: The cohort had a couple of women and three men, ages 18 to 49. Study results and caveats: Rarefaction showed that sequencing of sorted subsets was incomplete (despite large depth).

V dropped 0 bases and J dropped 7; count of bases not matched to a gene: 6. The V gene's germline CDR1 is LGHNA and CDR2 YSLEER. The CDR3 is 17 residues long. Sequenced by immunoSEQ multiplex PCR; TCRdb stores in-frame clones only, minus some. The sample records roughly 2,500,000 clones, roughly 93% being singletons. The TCR originated in a man aged 18 to 35 in good health. Some clones in this sample may be carry-over from other donors' samples. The J gene is TRBJ2-1, the V gene TRBV4-3; 13 nucleotides agree with TRBD2. The material sequenced was naive CD4+ T cells from PBMCs. Subset denoted: CD45RA+ positively selected. CDR3 amino acids: CASSQDRTLAGGNEQFF. The CDR3 DNA reads TGCGCCAGCAGCCAAGATCGAACACTAGCGGGAGGGAATGAGCAGTTCTTC.